The 23 T cell receptor beta chains in this list originate from one sample, sequenced in a study of shared clonotypes between healthy human individuals. The method was immunoSEQ multiplex PCR; TCRdb's version includes in-frame clones alone and lacks a portion of them. This table holds over 1.4 million clones, roughly 96% found once. Sequenced: naive CD4+ T cells sorted from blood. Subset given: CD45RA+ positively selected. Receptors originate from a man between 25 and 39 years old in good health.

The J gene is TRBJ2-7, the V gene TRBV19, with D tentatively TRBD2 (6 bases). V was cut by 2 bases and J by 5 bases, with 19 bases left in between. Germline V gene data show CDR1 as LNHDA and CDR2 as SQIVND (reference sequence). The CDR3 has 16 residues. The CDR3 DNA follows: TGTGCCAGTAGTATAAACGGCCCGGGAGTGTGGAACGAGCAGTACTTC. The encoded protein is CASSINGPGVWNEQYF.

Here the CDR3 reads CAINPGMSTGELFF. DNA for the CDR3: TGTGCCATCAATCCAGGGATGAGCACCGGGGAGCTGTTTTTT. The rearrangement joins TRBV10-3 to TRBJ2-2; the D gene is possibly TRBD1 (5 bases). V shed 7 bases and J shed 4 bases, with 13 bases lying between them. The CDR3 consists of 14 residues. Germline loops: CDR1 ENHRY, CDR2 SYGVKD.

The rearrangement links TRBV5-1 to TRBJ2-1; TRBD2 aligns across 9 bases. Trimming cost V 4 bases and J 5 bases; bases outside gene matches: 4. Germline loops: CDR1 SGHRS, CDR2 YFSETQ. The CDR3 is 14 amino acids. The chain's CDR3 is CASSQLAGHNEQFF. DNA for the CDR3: TGCGCCAGCAGCCAACTAGCGGGTCACAATGAGCAGTTCTTC.

The chain combines TRBV27 with TRBJ2-7, with 8 bases aligning to TRBD1. Unmatched junction bases numbered 7, after V lost 3 bases and J lost 3 bases. Germline values: CDR1 MNHEY, CDR2 SMNVEV (reference sequence). The CDR3 loop spans 15 amino acids. CDR3 sequence reads: CASSLRDRLIYEQYF. CDR3 nucleotide sequence: TGTGCCAGCAGTTTGAGGGACAGGTTAATCTACGAGCAGTACTTC.

Worth noting for this clone: Other DNA sequences of this sample code for an identical CDR3. This chain connects TRBV11-2 to TRBJ2-5, with D perhaps assigned TRBD1 or TRBD2 (5 bases each). The V and J ends lost 3 bases and 1 base respectively, with 6 bases between them. The germline V gene has CDR1 SGHAT and CDR2 FQNNGV. The CDR3 contains 13 residues. The CDR3 DNA follows: TGTGCCAGCAGCTTCGGGACCCAAGAGACCCAGTACTTC. This translates into CASSFGTQETQYF.

This chain uses TRBV19 with TRBJ1-2; D gene ambiguous. This CDR3 is 15 amino acids long. Trimming shortened V by 5 bases and J by 5 bases, and 18 bases separated the two germline ends. Germline values: CDR1 LNHDA, CDR2 SQIVND (reference sequence). DNA of the CDR3: TGTGCCAGTAGTCCCGGTGGAGGGTCCCGTTATGGCTACACCTTC. Amino acid sequence: CASSPGGGSRYGYTF.

This clone has only one observation. Other nucleotide sequences from this sample produce the same CDR3. The chain uses TRBV5-1 and TRBJ2-5, with D perhaps TRBD1 or TRBD2 (5 bases each). The CDR3 is made up of 12 amino acids. Germline V gene sequence: CDR1 SGHRS, CDR2 YFSETQ. V lost 4 bases and J 5 bases, leaving 9 bases between the germline ends. For the CDR3, the DNA is TGCGCCAGCAGCCGTGAGGGGGAGACCCAGTACTTC. Protein product: CASSREGETQYF.

A remark on this clone: This CDR3 is also generated by other DNA sequences in the sample. The chain has TRBV5-4 and TRBJ1-5, with 7 bases identical to TRBD1. The CDR3 extends over 13 amino acids. Germline CDR1 and CDR2: SGHNT and YYREEE (reference sequence). With V trimmed by 3 bases and J by 5 bases, 2 bases remained unmatched. In DNA form, the CDR3 reads TGTGCCAGCAGCTCCGGGACAGATCAGCCCCAGCATTTT. Its translation is CASSSGTDQPQHF.

The chain couples TRBV7-9 to TRBJ2-1, with 8 bases matching TRBD1. Trimming took 2 bases from V and 7 from J; bases not matched to a gene: 13. Looked up from germline, CDR1 is SEHNR and CDR2 is FQNEAQ (reference sequence). The CDR3 has 17 amino acids. CDR3 nucleotide sequence: TGTGCCAGCAGCTTAAACCTAGGAGCCGGGACAGGAAATGAGCAGTTCTTC. Translated: CASSLNLGAGTGNEQFF.

The genes are TRBV19 and TRBJ1-1; possibly TRBD1 for D (6 bases). The germline V gene has CDR1 LNHDA and CDR2 SQIVND (reference sequence). The CDR3 covers 15 residues. Trimming took 8 bases from V and 5 from J, leaving 21 bases between them. CDR3 loop: CASWGGWGRGTEAFF. The CDR3 DNA reads TGTGCCAGTTGGGGAGGTTGGGGGCGGGGGACTGAAGCTTTCTTT.

The chain combines TRBV5-1 with TRBJ2-2, with 7 positions matching TRBD1. The germline V gene has CDR1 SGHRS and CDR2 YFSETQ. The CDR3 totals 14 residues. V trimming: 6 bases; J trimming: 7 bases; junction bases outside the gene matches: 9. The CDR3 bases are TGCGCCAGCACCTCGACAGGGAACGGCGGGGAGCTGTTTTTT. Its protein product is CASTSTGNGGELFF.

The chain is built from TRBV28 and TRBJ1-2, with D possibly TRBD1 on 6 matching bases. The CDR3 is 15 residues long. Trimming shortened V by 1 base and J by 4 bases, and 13 bases separated the two germline ends. Germline loops: CDR1 MDHEN, CDR2 SYDVKM. The CDR3, as DNA: TGTGCCAGCAGTTTATTGATAGGGGGGTCCTATGGCTACACCTTC. Protein sequence: CASSLLIGGSYGYTF.

In the case of this clone: Distinct nucleotide sequences in the sample also encode this CDR3. The genes are TRBV7-9 and TRBJ2-5; D not resolved. The length of the CDR3 is 12 residues. V gave up 3 bases and J gave up 1 base, with 3 bases separating them. Germline CDR1 SEHNR, CDR2 FQNEAQ (reference sequence). DNA for the CDR3: TGTGCCAGCAGCTTCGCCCAAGAGACCCAGTACTTC. It is translated as CASSFAQETQYF.

This clone was seen just once. V usage is TRBV9 and J usage is TRBJ2-2, with D unresolved. The CDR3 has 15 residues. CDR1 SGDLS and CDR2 YYNGEE come from the germline V gene. Trimming removed 4 bases at V and 1 base at J, with 11 bases between. The CDR3 is CASSPTLGNTGELFF. The DNA for the CDR3 is TGTGCCAGCAGCCCAACTCTCGGGAACACCGGGGAGCTGTTTTTT.

This rearrangement joins TRBV28 to TRBJ1-2, with 8 bases aligning to TRBD1. Germline V gene data show CDR1 as MDHEN and CDR2 as SYDVKM. V was clipped by 5 bases and J by 2 bases; unmatched bases: 7. The CDR3 runs to 15 residues. The CDR3 here is CASSPGQAWNYGYTF. The CDR3, as DNA: TGTGCCAGCAGTCCGGGACAGGCGTGGAACTATGGCTACACCTTC.

The chain has TRBV5-1 and TRBJ2-3; no clear D. The germline gives CDR1 SGHRS, CDR2 YFSETQ. The CDR3 extends over 14 amino acids. V lost 0 bases and J lost 3, with 8 bases in between. This CDR3 reads CASSLADGTDTQYF. Written as DNA, the CDR3 is TGCGCCAGCAGCTTGGCCGACGGGACAGATACGCAGTATTTT.

This chain joins TRBV9 and TRBJ2-3, with 7 bases matching TRBD2. The CDR3 is 17 amino acids. Germline CDR1 and CDR2: SGDLS and YYNGEE. Losses at the gene ends were 4 bases for V and 0 bases for J; bases not matched to a gene: 11. The chain's CDR3 is CASSTSPAGESTDTQYF. The CDR3 DNA reads as TGTGCCAGCAGCACTAGCCCCGCGGGAGAAAGCACAGATACGCAGTATTTT.

CDR3: CASSMLSAYNEQFF. DNA of the CDR3: TGTGCCAGCAGCATGTTATCGGCATACAATGAGCAGTTCTTC. The chain employs TRBV9 and TRBJ2-1; D unresolved. Trimming cost V 4 bases and J 4 bases, with 12 bases left between them. Germline V gene data show CDR1 as SGDLS and CDR2 as YYNGEE. The CDR3 is 14 amino acids.

This clone has just one count. V and J are TRBV15 and TRBJ2-3, with unresolved D. V was clipped by 0 bases and J by 2 bases, with 6 bases between them. This CDR3 spans 14 amino acids. Germline V gene sequence: CDR1 LNHNV, CDR2 YYDKDF (reference sequence). Here the CDR3 reads CATSRDTFTDTQYF. DNA of the CDR3: TGTGCCACCAGCAGAGATACGTTCACAGATACGCAGTATTTT. The full variable domain, rest sourced from reference TRBV15 and TRBJ2-3, is DAMVIQNPRYQVTQFGKPVTLSCSQTLNHNVMYWYQQKSSQAPKLLFHYYDKDFNNEADTPDNFQSRRPNTSFCFLDIRSPGLGDTAMYLCATSRDTFTDTQYFGPGTRLTVL.

This clone occurred a few times. The chain employs TRBV28 and TRBJ1-4, with D possibly TRBD1 on 5 matching bases. V gave up 6 bases and J gave up 6 bases, with 8 bases separating them. CDR1 and CDR2 from the germline V gene are MDHEN and SYDVKM. The CDR3 is 12 amino acids. CDR3 in DNA: TGTGCCAGCAGGGGGCGCGATGAAAAACTGTTTTTT. It is translated as CASRGRDEKLFF.

This chain uses TRBV5-5 with TRBJ2-6; D is tentatively TRBD1 or TRBD2 (5 bases each). V lost 1 base, J lost 4 bases, and 24 bases lay in between. The CDR3 runs to 20 residues. From germline, CDR1 is SGHKS and CDR2 YYEKEE (reference sequence). This CDR3 reads CASSLNPTNRDRKGANVLTF. CDR3 DNA sequence: TGTGCCAGCAGCTTGAACCCTACAAACCGGGACCGAAAAGGGGCCAACGTCCTGACTTTC.

This chain links TRBV4-1 with TRBJ2-7; 14 positions agree with TRBD2. The germline V gene has CDR1 MGHRA and CDR2 YSYEKL. V lost 9 bases, J lost 2 bases, and 3 bases stayed unmatched. The CDR3 covers 14 residues. For the CDR3, the DNA is TGCGCCAGGACTAGCGGGAGGGTTACCTACGAGCAGTACTTC. Translation: CARTSGRVTYEQYF.

The chain uses TRBV5-4 and TRBJ1-5; 8 bases match TRBD1. Germline V CDR1 and CDR2: SGHNT, YYREEE (reference sequence). The trim removed 4 bases at V and 1 base at J, leaving 7 bases unmatched. The CDR3 spans 16 residues. The CDR3 is CASSPTTGVSNQPQHF. CDR3 coding DNA: TGTGCCAGCAGCCCAACGACAGGGGTGAGCAATCAGCCCCAGCATTTT.